This T cell receptor (beta chain) was profiled in a study of shared clonotypes between healthy human individuals (dated by TCRdb to the early 2020s). With regard to the full study: A few men and a couple of women, aged 18 to 49 years, made up the cohort. For each donor, three plates each were used for CD4 naive and CD4 memory, two plates were used for CD8 naive, and one plate was used for CD8 memory. Blood TCR repertoires of roughly 5 healthy adults were deeply sequenced to estimate repertoire size and the extent of clonotype sharing between individuals. To increase sequencing depth and limit assay-specific biases, different laboratories used diverse techniques to prepare libraries and sequence TCR repertoires. Each donor's leukapheresis produced roughly between roughly 0.9 and 9 billion PBMCs. Points the paper makes about the study in general: Incomplete sequencing was indicated by rarefaction of sorted-subset datasets, despite the large sequencing depth. Naive subsets generally had larger estimated clonotype richness than memory subsets. The genetic and exposure-history diversity represented was limited by the small number of donors. Higher generation probabilities were observed for clonotypes shared by all four sorted-subset donors than for non-shared clonotypes. Sampling was restricted to blood, and TCR repertoires in tissue are likely to differ from TCR repertoires in blood. Across a few donors, approximately 5% of naive CD4, approximately 3.6% of naive CD8, about 2.3% of memory CD4, and about 0.4% of memory CD8 clonotypes were shared. Based on pairwise subsampling, the degree of clonotype sharing among donors was expected to be affected by sequencing depth.

Using the deep immunoSEQ assay, multiplex PCR amplified TCR CDR3 regions from genomic DNA. Genomic DNA extracted from each cell subset was distributed evenly over all wells of several immunoSEQ 96-well plates, and each plate served as one replicate. For sorted subsets, each replicate PCR was loaded with around 200 ng genomic DNA, equivalent to 30,000 or so T cell genomes. Purified libraries were quantified with a Qubit 3.0 fluorometer, sized on a Bioanalyzer 2100, and re-quantified with the KAPA Library Quantification kit. Each immunoSEQ 96-well plate was sequenced on its own single-read 150-cycle Illumina NextSeq 550 flow cell. The study's processing was this. Because the immunoSEQ output held only junctional sequences and lacked quality scores, the filtering could not match the filtering applied to full-length reads. To assign V/J genes and CDR3, sequences were annotated using PyIR, a Python wrapper for IgBLAST v1.9, with IMGT germline references. Reads were filtered out if the reads had weak V/J assignments (E-value above 1e-6), no CDR3, stop codons, out-of-frame junctions, or ambiguous translated residues. V3J clonotypes were defined as sequences sharing the same inferred V gene, J gene, and CDR3 amino acid sequence. Percentage overlap between repertoires was computed as shared unique clonotypes divided by the size of the smaller repertoire. Repertoire richness was assessed with RTK rarefaction, the Chao1 estimator, and Recon v2.1 estimates of unobserved clonotypes. For all TCRbeta clonotypes obtained by the gDNA method from several donors, generation probabilities were computed with OLGA. TCRdb provides this immuneACCESS table in a form limited to in-frame rearrangements. Some clones are lacking; in checked studies, under half of them reflect an unresolved V gene, and why the rest are absent is not known. That table is the source of V, J and clone size, and D and trimming were worked out from the DNA. In all, the sample holds millions of clones, and around 96% of those were seen once. Together, the top ten hold about 1.1% of the sample.

For the CD8 naive samples, CD45RO-negative cells were positively selected for CCR7, yielding a CD45RA+CCR7+ population from which TemRA cells were excluded. Donors were healthy HIV-negative adults with no recently reported acute infections or vaccinations. Only Caucasian adults living in Nashville, Tennessee, USA were represented among the donors. Blood was collected by leukapheresis, and PBMCs were isolated by Ficoll-Histopaque density gradient centrifugation and then cryopreserved in liquid nitrogen vapor phase. Analytical flow cytometry was used to check the purity and quantity of every magnetically sorted T cell population. From each sorted fraction, genomic DNA was isolated and quantified by UV absorbance on a Nanodrop 2000c. From the cysteine up to the phenylalanine, the CDR3 has a length of 10 residues. Just the 30-base CDR3 DNA is kept, in frame starting at base 1. The germline V gene (reference sequence) specifies DFQATT as CDR1 and SNEGSKA as CDR2. The trim is 6 bases for V and 9 bases for J, with a gap of 9 bases between the germline ends.

With regard to this clone: Which antigen it targets is not known. No base quality values were provided; no much bigger clone lies one nucleotide off.

The sequenced sample consisted of naive CD8+ T cells sorted from blood. Per the publication, the cell subset or site label means: CD45RA+CCR7+. The source of this sequence is a man in his late teens or twenties in good health. The rearranged chain carries TRBV20-1 and TRBJ2-1; the D gene remains uncertain. CDR3 protein: CSASVAEQFF. The DNA is as follows: TGCAGTGCAAGTGTGGCTGAGCAGTTCTTC.